The rows below give T cell receptor beta chains drawn from one sample of a study of shared clonotypes between healthy human individuals. Profiling relied on immunoSEQ multiplex PCR, and the TCRdb table lists in-frame clones only, not all of them. The table records about 490,000 clones, about 82% of them present only once. Sequences were obtained from PBMCs. These receptors were obtained from a woman in her 40s in good health. Some clones in this sample may be carry-over from other donors' samples. Both conserved end residues are part of each CDR3. Each record gives: V gene, D gene, clone size, J gene, CDR3 protein, CDR3 DNA. A D gene is named only where the DNA matches it firmly. For some rows the clone size is stated as once, few or many, or as a class when expanded; others skip it.

TRBV9	TRBD2	.	TRBJ2-2	CASNGLGGTGELFF	TGTGCCAGCAACGGACTAGGTGGCACCGGGGAGCTGTTTTTT
TRBV5-1	.	.	TRBJ1-1	CASSPMGINEAFF	TGCGCCAGCAGCCCTATGGGGATTAATGAAGCTTTCTTT
TRBV7-9	TRBD1	.	TRBJ2-6	CASSLGGGGNVLTF	TGTGCCAGCAGCTTAGGAGGGGGCGGCAACGTCCTGACTTTC
TRBV5-4	.	few	TRBJ2-2	CASSYYGELFF	TGTGCCAGCAGCTATTACGGGGAGCTGTTTTTT
TRBV29-1	.	.	TRBJ2-2	CSVDRGAGELFF	TGCAGCGTTGATAGGGGGGCCGGGGAGCTGTTTTTT
TRBV4-1	TRBD2	.	TRBJ2-7	CASSRTSGSVEQYF	TGCGCCAGCAGCAGGACTAGCGGGAGCGTAGAGCAGTACTTC
TRBV9	.	.	TRBJ2-5	CASSVRAEETQYF	TGTGCCAGCAGCGTTCGCGCCGAGGAGACCCAGTACTTC
TRBV28	.	few	TRBJ1-4	CASSFFREKLFF	TGTGCCAGCAGTTTCTTCCGGGAAAAACTGTTTTTT
TRBV18	.	.	TRBJ2-2	CASSPSGSNTGELFF	TGTGCCAGCTCACCGTCCGGGAGTAACACCGGGGAGCTGTTTTTT
TRBV6-5	.	.	TRBJ2-3	CASSYQGKWTDTQYF	TGTGCCAGCAGTTATCAGGGAAAATGGACAGATACGCAGTATTTT
TRBV5-1	.	.	TRBJ2-5	CASSLDFVAEETQYF	TGCGCCAGCAGCTTGGATTTTGTAGCGGAAGAGACCCAGTACTTC
TRBV18	.	once	TRBJ2-1	CASSPPSHNEQFF	TGTGCCAGCTCACCGCCGAGCCACAATGAGCAGTTCTTC
TRBV30	.	.	TRBJ1-5	CAWSLGSNQPQHF	TGTGCCTGGAGTTTAGGTAGCAATCAGCCCCAGCATTTT
TRBV5-1	.	.	TRBJ1-1	CASNTQPSNTEAFF	TGCGCCAGCAACACTCAACCCTCAAACACTGAAGCTTTCTTT
TRBV19	TRBD2	.	TRBJ2-7	CASGLAGYKQYF	TGTGCCAGTGGGCTAGCGGGGTACAAGCAGTACTTC
TRBV5-4	.	.	TRBJ1-1	CASSLGGRAATEAFF	TGTGCCAGCAGCTTGGGAGGCCGAGCGGCCACTGAAGCTTTCTTT
TRBV4-3	.	.	TRBJ2-7	CASSQASSENSYEQYF	TGCGCCAGCAGCCAAGCCTCTAGCGAAAACTCCTACGAGCAGTACTTC
TRBV12-5	.	.	TRBJ2-4	CASGFPPGAYPRHF	TGTGCTAGTGGTTTCCCTCCGGGGGCATACCCGCGACACTTC
TRBV28	.	once	TRBJ2-1	CASTLGVSYNEQFF	TGTGCCAGCACCTTGGGGGTCTCCTACAATGAGCAGTTCTTC
TRBV28	TRBD1	.	TRBJ1-5	CASSPQAGGNVGHF	TGTGCCAGCAGTCCCCAAGCAGGGGGCAACGTGGGGCATTTT
TRBV21-1	.	.	TRBJ1-2	CASSSPGQLYGYTF	TGTGCCAGCAGCTCCCCGGGACAGCTCTATGGCTACACCTTC
TRBV5-1	.	once	TRBJ2-7	CASSLSPGRDYEQYF	TGCGCCAGCAGCTTGAGCCCGGGACGGGACTACGAGCAGTACTTC
TRBV4-2	.	.	TRBJ1-5	CASSQGEYSNQPQHF	TGTGCCAGCAGCCAAGGGGAATATAGCAATCAGCCCCAGCATTTT
TRBV9	.	.	TRBJ1-5	CASSVGVDQPQHF	TGTGCCAGCAGCGTGGGGGTGGATCAGCCCCAGCATTTT
TRBV5-1	.	once	TRBJ2-3	CASSQWTSTDTQYF	TGCGCCAGCAGTCAGTGGACTAGCACAGATACGCAGTATTTT
TRBV5-1	.	.	TRBJ2-4	CASSHTSVKNIQYF	TGCGCCAGCAGCCACACATCCGTCAAAAACATTCAGTACTTC
TRBV7-2	.	.	TRBJ1-3	CASTNRGSGNTIYF	TGTGCCAGCACCAACCGAGGGTCTGGAAACACCATATATTTT
TRBV9	.	.	TRBJ2-5	CASSVDQTGQETQYF	TGTGCCAGCAGCGTAGATCAAACAGGCCAAGAGACCCAGTACTTC
TRBV6-6	TRBD1	.	TRBJ2-1	CATRTGYNEQFF	TGTGCCACCAGGACAGGATACAATGAGCAGTTCTTC
TRBV9	.	.	TRBJ1-2	CASTKTGTDYGYTF	TGTGCCAGCACCAAAACCGGGACTGACTATGGCTACACCTTC
TRBV7-3	TRBD2	.	TRBJ2-1	CASSSTGGVEQFF	TGTGCCAGCAGCTCGACTGGGGGGGTCGAGCAGTTCTTC
TRBV30	.	.	TRBJ2-2	CAWSAGTNTGELFF	TGTGCCTGGAGCGCCGGGACCAACACCGGGGAGCTGTTTTTT
TRBV28	TRBD1	.	TRBJ1-1	CASSPRRWDRGGNTEAFF	TGTGCCAGCAGCCCAAGGCGGTGGGACAGGGGAGGGAACACTGAAGCTTTCTTT
TRBV30	TRBD1	many	TRBJ1-6	CASRQGVSYNSPLHF	TGTGCCTCCCGACAGGGGGTTTCCTATAATTCACCCCTCCACTTT
TRBV5-8	.	.	TRBJ1-6	CASSPQERAYNSPLHF	TGTGCCAGCAGCCCTCAGGAGAGGGCCTATAATTCACCCCTCCACTTT
TRBV10-2	TRBD1	.	TRBJ1-2	CASREGGTANYGYTF	TGCGCCAGCAGGGAAGGTGGGACAGCTAACTATGGCTACACCTTC
TRBV28	.	.	TRBJ2-2	CASSPLPYPTGELFF	TGTGCCAGCAGTCCCCTACCCTATCCCACCGGGGAGCTGTTTTTT
TRBV27	.	few	TRBJ1-5	CASSWGRGLNQPQHF	TGTGCCAGCAGTTGGGGCAGGGGTCTCAATCAGCCCCAGCATTTT
TRBV2	.	.	TRBJ1-2	CASSAQGGGNYGYTF	TGTGCCAGCAGTGCTCAAGGGGGGGGTAACTATGGCTACACCTTC
TRBV27	TRBD2	.	TRBJ2-5	CASSSASLAGGVKTQYF	TGTGCCAGCAGTTCCGCATCCCTAGCGGGAGGGGTGAAGACCCAGTACTTC
TRBV10-3	.	.	TRBJ2-5	CAISESGVGETQYF	TGTGCCATCAGTGAGTCAGGGGTTGGAGAGACCCAGTACTTC
TRBV18	.	few	TRBJ2-7	CASSPSRSSSYEQYF	TGTGCCAGCTCACCATCCCGTTCGAGCTCCTACGAGCAGTACTTC
TRBV7-9	.	.	TRBJ1-5	CASSFGAHQPQHF	TGTGCCAGCAGCTTCGGGGCCCATCAGCCCCAGCATTTT
TRBV5-8	.	.	TRBJ2-5	CASSLRRDQETQYF	TGTGCCAGCAGCTTGAGACGAGACCAAGAGACCCAGTACTTC
TRBV28	.	.	TRBJ2-7	CASSLRRDTRTSYEQYF	TGTGCCAGCAGTTTACGGCGGGACACGAGGACTTCCTACGAGCAGTACTTC
TRBV28	.	.	TRBJ2-6	CASSGGHVGANVLTF	TGTGCCAGCAGTGGGGGACACGTTGGGGCCAACGTCCTGACTTTC
TRBV15	.	.	TRBJ2-2	CATSRDRATGELFF	TGTGCCACCAGCAGAGACAGGGCGACCGGGGAGCTGTTTTTT
TRBV18	.	.	TRBJ2-7	CASSLSYEQYF	TGTGCCAGCTCCCTTTCCTACGAGCAGTACTTC
TRBV7-8	TRBD1	.	TRBJ2-7	CASSLAGTGSYEQYF	TGTGCCAGCAGCTTAGCAGGGACAGGTTCCTACGAGCAGTACTTC
TRBV6-5	.	.	TRBJ2-2	CASSYLQSTGELFF	TGTGCCAGCAGTTATCTTCAGAGCACCGGGGAGCTGTTTTTT
TRBV29-1	TRBD1	.	TRBJ1-2	CSVVAGGYGYTF	TGCAGCGTTGTCGCAGGGGGCTATGGCTACACCTTC
TRBV6-6	.	once	TRBJ1-3	CATNNSGNFGNTIYF	TGTGCCACCAACAATTCAGGGAATTTTGGAAACACCATATATTTT
TRBV30	.	.	TRBJ1-1	CAWAGSNTEAFF	TGTGCCTGGGCTGGCAGCAACACTGAAGCTTTCTTT
TRBV7-3	TRBD2	.	TRBJ2-1	CASSLRGLAGDEQFF	TGTGCCAGCAGCTTAAGAGGACTAGCGGGAGATGAGCAGTTCTTC
TRBV4-1	TRBD1	.	TRBJ1-4	CASSQERTGGVEKLFF	TGCGCCAGCAGCCAGGAACGGACAGGGGGCGTTGAAAAACTGTTTTTT